This T cell receptor (beta chain) was sequenced in a study of T-cell memory formation after mild COVID-19. Study-level findings and limits: That cross-reactive memory joined was suggested by some responding clones appearing in pre-infection memory.

Barcoded TCR alpha and TCR beta cDNA libraries with UMIs came from 5'RACE using constant-segment primers. TCRdb reanalysed the 5' RACE reads using MiXCR and keeps one entry per CDR3 protein. Among 25,000 to 35,000 distinct CDR3 sequences, 6.5% to 9% were seen once, and the ten largest hold approximately 14%. CDR3 size: 14 residues. In germline, CDR1 is SGHRS, CDR2 YFSETQ. V gave up 2 bases and J gave up 2 bases, with 5 bases separating them. The table lists this clonotype with many counts. Its antigen is undetermined. This TCR was sampled from an adult woman who had mild COVID-19 (a few samples of this study predate the infection). Cell type and time point are not known. The chain recombines TRBV5-1 with TRBJ2-6; no reliable D call. What was sequenced was PBMCs or a T cell subset sorted from them (not recorded which). CDR3 loop: CASSLAPGANVLTF. The CDR3 DNA follows: TGCGCCAGCAGCTTAGCCCCTGGGGCCAACGTCCTGACTTTC. Looking up the rest from reference TRBV5-1 and TRBJ2-6 gives the full variable domain: KAGVTQTPRYLIKTRGQQVTLSCSPISGHRSVSWYQQTPGQGLQFLFEYFSETQRNKGNFPGRFSGRQFSNSRSEMNVSTLELGDSALYLCASSLAPGANVLTFGAGSRLTVL.